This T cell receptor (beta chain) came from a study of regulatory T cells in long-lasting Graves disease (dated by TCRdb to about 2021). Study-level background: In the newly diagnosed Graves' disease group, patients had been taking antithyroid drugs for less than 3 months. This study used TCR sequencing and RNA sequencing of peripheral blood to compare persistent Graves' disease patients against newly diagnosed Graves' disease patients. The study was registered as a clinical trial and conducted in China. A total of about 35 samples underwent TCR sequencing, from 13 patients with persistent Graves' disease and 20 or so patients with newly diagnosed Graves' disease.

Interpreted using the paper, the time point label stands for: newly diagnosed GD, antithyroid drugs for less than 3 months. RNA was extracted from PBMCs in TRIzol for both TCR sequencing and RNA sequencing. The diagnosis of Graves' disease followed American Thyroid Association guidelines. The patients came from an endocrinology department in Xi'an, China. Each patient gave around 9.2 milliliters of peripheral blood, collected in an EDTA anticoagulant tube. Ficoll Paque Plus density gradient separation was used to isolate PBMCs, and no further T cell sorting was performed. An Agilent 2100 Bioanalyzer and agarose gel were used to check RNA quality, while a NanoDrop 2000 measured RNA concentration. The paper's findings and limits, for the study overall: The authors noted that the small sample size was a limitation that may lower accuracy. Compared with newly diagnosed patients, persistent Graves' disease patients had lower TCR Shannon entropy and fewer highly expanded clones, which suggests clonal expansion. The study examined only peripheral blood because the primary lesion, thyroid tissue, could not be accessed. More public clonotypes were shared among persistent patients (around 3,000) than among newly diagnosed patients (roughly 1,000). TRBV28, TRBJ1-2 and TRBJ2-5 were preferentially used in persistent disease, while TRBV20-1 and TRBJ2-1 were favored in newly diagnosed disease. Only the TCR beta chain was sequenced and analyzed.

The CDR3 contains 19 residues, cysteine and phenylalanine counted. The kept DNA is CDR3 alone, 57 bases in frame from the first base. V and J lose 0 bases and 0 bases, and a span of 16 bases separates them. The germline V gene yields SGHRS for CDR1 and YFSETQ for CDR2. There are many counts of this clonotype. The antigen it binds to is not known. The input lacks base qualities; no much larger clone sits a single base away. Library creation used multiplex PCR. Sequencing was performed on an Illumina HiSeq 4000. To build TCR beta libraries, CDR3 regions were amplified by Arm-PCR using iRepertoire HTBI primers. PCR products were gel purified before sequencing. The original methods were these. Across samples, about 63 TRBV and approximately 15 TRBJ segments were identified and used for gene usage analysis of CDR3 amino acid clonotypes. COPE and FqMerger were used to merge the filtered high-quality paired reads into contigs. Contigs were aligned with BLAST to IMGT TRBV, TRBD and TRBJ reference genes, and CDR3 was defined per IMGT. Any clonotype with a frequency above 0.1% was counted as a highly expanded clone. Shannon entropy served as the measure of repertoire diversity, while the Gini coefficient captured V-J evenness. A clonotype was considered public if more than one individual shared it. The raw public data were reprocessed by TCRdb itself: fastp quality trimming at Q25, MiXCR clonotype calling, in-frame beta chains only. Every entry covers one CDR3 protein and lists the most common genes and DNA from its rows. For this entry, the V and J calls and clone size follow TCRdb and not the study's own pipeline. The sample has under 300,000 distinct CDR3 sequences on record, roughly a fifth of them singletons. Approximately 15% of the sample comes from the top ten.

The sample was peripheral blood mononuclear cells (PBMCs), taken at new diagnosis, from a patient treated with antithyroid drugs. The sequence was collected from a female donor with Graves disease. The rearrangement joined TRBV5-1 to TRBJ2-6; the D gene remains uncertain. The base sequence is TGCGCCAGCAGCTTGGCCGTTCCACAGACGAACTCTGGGGCCAACGTCCTGACTTTC. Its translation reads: CASSLAVPQTNSGANVLTF.